This T cell receptor beta chain is drawn from a study of T cell responses to AZD1222 COVID-19 vaccine. The method was immunoSEQ multiplex PCR; TCRdb's version includes in-frame clones alone and lacks a portion of them. This repertoire shows more than 100,000 clones, around 87% found once; its top ten account for 0.95% to 1.5%. Study-level points and caveats: Recipients of two AZD1222 doses showed rising Spike-specific TCR breadth and depth. Clonal diversity was possibly underestimated; the donors were predominantly white British and more often female.

Trimming cost V 7 bases and J 8 bases; bases outside gene matches: 3. CDR1 is SNHLY, CDR2 FYNNEI, per germline. The CDR3 runs 12 residues. With regard to this clone: What it binds is not known.

This rearrangement joins TRBV2 to TRBJ1-4; TRBD1 aligns across 8 bases. The starting material was peripheral blood, obtained on day 0 of AZD1222 vaccination. This receptor was taken from an adult in good health. The CDR3 is CASNRGEEKLFF. Here the CDR3 DNA reads TGTGCCAGCAACAGGGGGGAAGAAAAACTGTTTTTT.